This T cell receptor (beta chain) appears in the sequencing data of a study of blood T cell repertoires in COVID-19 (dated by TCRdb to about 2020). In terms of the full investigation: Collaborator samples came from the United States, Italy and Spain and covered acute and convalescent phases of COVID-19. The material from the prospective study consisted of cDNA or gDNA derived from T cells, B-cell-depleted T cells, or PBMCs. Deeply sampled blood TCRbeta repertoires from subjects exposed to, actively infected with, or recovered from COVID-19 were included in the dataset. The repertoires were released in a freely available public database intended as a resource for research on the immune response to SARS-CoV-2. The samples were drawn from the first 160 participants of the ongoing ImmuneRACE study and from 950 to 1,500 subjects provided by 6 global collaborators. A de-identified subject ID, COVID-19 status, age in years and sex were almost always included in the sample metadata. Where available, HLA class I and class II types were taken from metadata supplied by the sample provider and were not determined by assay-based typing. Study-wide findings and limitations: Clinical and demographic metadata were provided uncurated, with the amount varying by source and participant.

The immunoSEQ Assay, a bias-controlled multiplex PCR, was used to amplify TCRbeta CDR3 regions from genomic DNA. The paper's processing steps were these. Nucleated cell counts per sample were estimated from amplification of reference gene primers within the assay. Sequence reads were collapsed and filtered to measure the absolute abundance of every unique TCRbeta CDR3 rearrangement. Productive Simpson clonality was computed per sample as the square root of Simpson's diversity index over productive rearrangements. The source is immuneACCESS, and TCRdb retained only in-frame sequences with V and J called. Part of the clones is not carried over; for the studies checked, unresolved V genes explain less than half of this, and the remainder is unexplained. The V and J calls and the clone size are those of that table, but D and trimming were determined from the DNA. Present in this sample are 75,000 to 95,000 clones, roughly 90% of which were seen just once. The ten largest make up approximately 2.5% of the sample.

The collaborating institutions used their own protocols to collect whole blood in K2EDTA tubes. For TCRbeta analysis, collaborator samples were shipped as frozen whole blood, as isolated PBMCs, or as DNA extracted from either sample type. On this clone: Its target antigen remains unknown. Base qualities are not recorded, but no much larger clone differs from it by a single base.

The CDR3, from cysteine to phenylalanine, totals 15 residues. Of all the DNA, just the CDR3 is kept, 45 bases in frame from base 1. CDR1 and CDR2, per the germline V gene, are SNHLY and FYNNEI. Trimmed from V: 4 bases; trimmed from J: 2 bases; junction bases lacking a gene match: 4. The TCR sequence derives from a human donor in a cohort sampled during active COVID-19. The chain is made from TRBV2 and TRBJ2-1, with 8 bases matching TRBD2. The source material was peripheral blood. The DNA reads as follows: TGTGCCAGCAGTGCAGCGGGAGCAGCCTACAATGAGCAGTTCTTC. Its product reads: CASSAAGAAYNEQFF.